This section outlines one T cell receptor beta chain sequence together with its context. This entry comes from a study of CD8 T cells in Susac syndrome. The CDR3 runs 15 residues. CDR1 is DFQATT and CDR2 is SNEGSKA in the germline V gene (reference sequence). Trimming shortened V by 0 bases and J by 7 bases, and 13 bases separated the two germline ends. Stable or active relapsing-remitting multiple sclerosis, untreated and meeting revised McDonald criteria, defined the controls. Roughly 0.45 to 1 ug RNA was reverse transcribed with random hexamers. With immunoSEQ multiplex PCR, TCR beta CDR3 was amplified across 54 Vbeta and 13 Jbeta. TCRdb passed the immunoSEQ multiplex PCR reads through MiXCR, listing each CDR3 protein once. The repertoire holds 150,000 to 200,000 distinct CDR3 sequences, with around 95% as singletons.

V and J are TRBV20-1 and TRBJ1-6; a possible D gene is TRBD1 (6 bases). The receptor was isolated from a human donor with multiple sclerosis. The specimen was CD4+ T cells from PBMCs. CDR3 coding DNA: TGCAGTGCTAGAGATGGGGGGGCAGGGAATTCACCCCTCCACTTT. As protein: CSARDGGAGNSPLHF.